A single sample is the source of the 24 T cell receptor beta chains below, sequenced in a study of vaccination and CD4 T cells after COVID-19. No antigen has been assigned to these receptors. Treatment denoted: roughly 10-day PBMC culture with coronavirus spike peptide pools or control peptides (ViraFEST assay). The Oncomine TCR Beta short-read assay was what sequenced the DNA obtained from cultured CD4+ T cells. TCRdb ran MiXCR on the PCR reads and lists one entry per CDR3 protein. The data show approximately 15,000 distinct CDR3 sequences, under 80% seen once. The sequenced material came from CD4+ T cells from blood, cultured in vitro. These TCRs come from a human donor who had recovered from COVID-19.

The gene calls are TRBV7-9 and TRBJ1-4; no clear D gene. This CDR3 is built from 15 residues. Germline V gene sequence: CDR1 SEHNR, CDR2 FQNEAQ (reference sequence). V lost 5 bases to trimming and J lost 0 bases, with 10 bases between them. The CDR3 bases are TGTGCCAGCAGCCCAGACCGCGCAACTAATGAAAAACTGTTTTTT. Protein: CASSPDRATNEKLFF.

This clonotype turned up a few times. V usage is TRBV28 and J usage is TRBJ1-1; possible D gene TRBD1, 5 bases. The V and J ends lost 2 bases and 6 bases respectively, with 19 bases between them. Germline V CDR1 and CDR2: MDHEN, SYDVKM. The CDR3 totals 16 residues. DNA for the CDR3: TGTGCCAGCAGTTTAATTGACGGGGCTATCCAGGCTGAAGCTTTCTTT. This encodes CASSLIDGAIQAEAFF.

This clonotype was recorded only once. The rearrangement links TRBV15 to TRBJ2-3, with D unresolved. The CDR3 runs to 14 residues. Germline values: CDR1 LNHNV, CDR2 YYDKDF (reference sequence). Deletions cut 0 bases from V and 4 bases from J, with 8 bases between. In DNA form, the CDR3 reads TGTGCCACCAGCAGAGATTCCGGCCCAGATACGCAGTATTTT. Translating gives CATSRDSGPDTQYF.

In this sample, this clonotype turned up a few times. The chain uses TRBV7-9 and TRBJ1-2; D is uncertain. Per the germline V gene, CDR1 is SEHNR and CDR2 is FQNEAQ (reference sequence). The length of the CDR3 is 14 residues. Trimming cost V 1 base and J 3 bases, with 9 bases left between them. The CDR3 loop is CASSLGATDYGYTF. The CDR3 DNA is TGTGCCAGCAGCTTAGGGGCAACGGACTATGGCTACACCTTC.

This clonotype has only one observation. This rearrangement joins TRBV12-3 or TRBV12-4 to TRBJ1-5, with TRBD1 identical over 8 bases. This CDR3 comprises 16 residues. Trimming at V came to 1 base and at J to 4 bases, leaving 6 bases not matched to a gene. Here the CDR3 reads CASSLGQGARNQPQHF. In nucleotides, the CDR3 is TGTGCCAGCAGTTTAGGGCAGGGGGCAAGAAATCAGCCCCAGCATTTT.

The rearrangement links TRBV7-9 to TRBJ2-6; TRBD1 is a possible D gene (5 bases). Trimming removed 5 bases at V and 1 base at J, with 6 bases between. CDR3 length: 14 amino acids. CDR1 is SEHNR and CDR2 is FQNEAQ in the germline V gene (reference sequence). The chain's CDR3 is CASSPGSGANVLTF. The CDR3, as DNA: TGTGCCAGCAGCCCAGGGTCTGGGGCCAACGTCCTGACTTTC.

This chain links TRBV7-3 with TRBJ1-5; D call uncertain. Germline V lookup: CDR1 SGHTA, CDR2 FQGTGA. V was trimmed by 3 bases and J by 5 bases, leaving 8 bases between them. This CDR3 region has 13 residues. The CDR3 region has the DNA TGTGCCAGCAGCTTTGGGGTCCATCAGCCCCAGCATTTT. Its translation is CASSFGVHQPQHF.

In this sample, this clonotype turned up a few times. V usage is TRBV30 and J usage is TRBJ2-7, with 9 bases matching TRBD2. CDR1 is GTSNPN, CDR2 SVGIG, per germline (reference sequence). V gave up 2 bases and J gave up 4 bases; unmatched junction bases: 6. The CDR3 is 14 amino acids. The CDR3 protein is CAWSPGLANYEQYF. CDR3 nucleotide sequence: TGTGCCTGGAGTCCGGGACTAGCAAATTACGAGCAGTACTTC.

The rearrangement joins TRBV12-3 or TRBV12-4 to TRBJ2-5; 8 bases are shared with TRBD1. The V and J ends lost 6 bases and 2 bases, in that order; junction bases with no gene match: 5. The length of the CDR3 is 14 residues. CDR3 nucleotide sequence: TGTGCCAGCAGCCCAGGACAGGGACAAGAGACCCAGTACTTC. Translation: CASSPGQGQETQYF.

This clonotype occurred a few times. The J gene is TRBJ1-1, the V gene TRBV6-1; tentatively, D is TRBD1 (5 bases). Deletions cut 7 bases from V and 0 bases from J, with 18 bases between. Germline V gene lookup returns CDR1 MNHNS and CDR2 SASEGT. This CDR3 has 16 residues. The CDR3 reads CASTLTVLGLNTEAFF. In DNA form, the CDR3 reads TGTGCCAGCACCCTGACAGTCTTGGGGCTGAACACTGAAGCTTTCTTT.

This clonotype was seen only a few times. This chain links TRBV20-1 with TRBJ2-5, with 10 bases matching TRBD2. Germline trimming cut 3 bases from V and 6 bases from J; bases unmatched to any gene: 10. CDR1 and CDR2 from the germline V gene are DFQATT and SNEGSKA (reference sequence). The CDR3 covers 15 residues. The CDR3 region has the DNA TGCAGTGCTAGTAGTCCTAGCGGGAGTACGAAGACCCAGTACTTC. Residues: CSASSPSGSTKTQYF.

The J gene is TRBJ2-5, the V gene TRBV30; no firm D call. The V end was cut by 0 bases, the J end by 4 bases, with 15 bases between. From germline, CDR1 is GTSNPN and CDR2 SVGIG (reference sequence). The CDR3 is made up of 15 amino acids. The CDR3 reads CAWSVPSGLRETQYF. The DNA for the CDR3 is TGTGCCTGGAGTGTACCGTCTGGTTTGCGAGAGACCCAGTACTTC.

This clonotype was seen a handful of times. The rearrangement joins TRBV20-1 to TRBJ2-5; D is uncertain. Germline V gives CDR1 DFQATT, CDR2 SNEGSKA (reference sequence). The CDR3 contains 16 residues. V dropped 0 bases and J dropped 4 bases, with 18 bases sitting between them. The CDR3 DNA is TGCAGTGCTAGAGATTTCCGGGTAGGAATAGCAGAGACCCAGTACTTC. It codes for CSARDFRVGIAETQYF.

There are a few counts of this clonotype. The genes are TRBV30 and TRBJ1-6; D gene uncertain. The V gene lost 5 bases and the J gene lost 9 bases, with 8 bases spanning the gap. The CDR3 totals 11 residues. Germline CDR1 GTSNPN, CDR2 SVGIG (reference sequence). CDR3 sequence: CAWGLPSPLHF. The CDR3 nucleotides are TGTGCCTGGGGACTTCCTTCACCCCTCCACTTT.

This clonotype is categorized as medium-sized. This rearrangement joins TRBV27 to TRBJ1-2; TRBD1 matches at 7 bases. This CDR3 region has 13 residues. The junction had 0 bases not matched to a gene; V was cut back by 2 bases and J by 3 bases. Germline values: CDR1 MNHEY, CDR2 SMNVEV (reference sequence). The CDR3 DNA reads TGTGCCAGCAGTTTAGGGACAGACTATGGCTACACCTTC. Residues: CASSLGTDYGYTF.

The chain uses TRBV27 and TRBJ1-6, with 8 bases that match TRBD1. The CDR3 length is 16 residues. With V trimmed by 5 bases and J by 10 bases, 13 bases remained unmatched. Germline V gene data show CDR1 as MNHEY and CDR2 as SMNVEV (reference sequence). CDR3 residues: CASSIRTGIGESPLHF. The CDR3 DNA reads as TGTGCCAGCAGTATCCGGACAGGGATCGGGGAATCACCCCTCCACTTT.

In DNA form, the CDR3 reads TGTGCCAGCAGCTTATTGACAATCCCAAACACTGAAGCTTTCTTT. Protein product: CASSLLTIPNTEAFF. This chain connects TRBV7-3 to TRBJ1-1; D call uncertain. CDR1 is SGHTA, CDR2 FQGTGA, per germline. V was shortened by 2 bases and J by 2 bases, with 12 bases between the two germline ends. The CDR3 contains 15 residues.

The chain combines TRBV12-3 or TRBV12-4 with TRBJ1-5; D gene unclear. The CDR3 loop spans 15 amino acids. V lost 7 bases and J lost 1, with 14 bases in between. The CDR3 here is CASTREGVSNQPQHF. In DNA form, the CDR3 reads TGTGCCAGCACCCGAGAGGGTGTAAGCAATCAGCCCCAGCATTTT.

This clonotype was counted between two and nine times. This chain connects TRBV6-1 to TRBJ1-2; D call uncertain. This CDR3 comprises 11 residues. CDR1 and CDR2 from the germline V gene are MNHNS and SASEGT. V was shortened by 8 bases and J by 1 base, with 5 bases between the two germline ends. CDR3 nucleotide sequence: TGTGCCAGCGGTCTTAACTATGGCTACACCTTC. This translates into CASGLNYGYTF.

This chain connects TRBV25-1 to TRBJ2-3; D remains ambiguous. The germline V gene has CDR1 MGHDK and CDR2 SYGVNS. This CDR3 is 13 amino acids long. V gave up 1 base and J gave up 3 bases, with 5 bases separating them. The CDR3 nucleotides read TGTGCCAGCAGTGAATGGGTTACAGATACGCAGTATTTT. It encodes CASSEWVTDTQYF.

In this sample, this clonotype turned up a few times. The V and J genes are TRBV29-1 and TRBJ1-2, with TRBD1 identical over 10 bases. Germline values: CDR1 SQVTM, CDR2 ANQGSEA. The CDR3 has 13 amino acids. The J segment lost 1 base and the V segment lost 6 bases, leaving 2 bases of the junction unmatched. This CDR3 is CSVRDRGNYGYTF. DNA for the CDR3: TGCAGCGTGAGGGACAGGGGTAACTATGGCTACACCTTC.

V gene TRBV19 combines with J gene TRBJ1-5; D is ambiguous. The length of the CDR3 is 13 residues. The germline gives CDR1 LNHDA, CDR2 SQIVND (reference sequence). V gave up 3 bases and J gave up 7 bases, with 10 bases separating them. As DNA, the CDR3 is TGTGCCAGTAGTATGGGCGGAGGCCAGCCCCAGCATTTT. Translating gives CASSMGGGQPQHF.

This clonotype was observed a few times. The chain uses TRBV7-7 and TRBJ1-1, with D perhaps TRBD1 (5 bases). CDR3 size: 14 residues. Germline CDR1 and CDR2: SSHAT and FNYEAQ (reference sequence). V was trimmed by 5 bases and J by 3 bases, leaving 13 bases between them. The CDR3 DNA sequence: TGTGCCAGCAGCCCTTTAGTGGGGGACACTGAAGCTTTCTTT. Residues: CASSPLVGDTEAFF.

This clonotype has just a few counts. The rearrangement uses TRBV11-2 and TRBJ2-7; 7 nucleotides match TRBD1. V trimming: 5 bases; J trimming: 6 bases; junction bases outside the gene matches: 1. Per germline, CDR1 SGHAT and CDR2 FQNNGV. This CDR3 has 11 residues. This CDR3 is CASSRQGEQYF. For the CDR3, the DNA is TGTGCCAGCAGCCGACAGGGCGAGCAGTACTTC.